There are many counts of the clone carrying this T cell receptor (beta chain). Germline V CDR1 and CDR2: DFQATT, SNEGSKA (reference sequence). With 5 bases removed from V and 4 bases from J, the gap between germline ends came to 14 bases. The length of the CDR3 is 14 residues. The data were taken from a study of Graves' ophthalmopathy and Graves' hyperthyroidism. Study summary: The authors collected peripheral blood at initial diagnosis, before any treatment.

None of the included patients had other autoimmune diseases, uncontrolled infections, pregnancy or lactation, as these led to exclusion. Using RNA transcripts, the TCR beta CDR3 regions were amplified. The first-round RT-PCR employed HTBI primers together with the Qiagen OneStep RT-PCR kit. A multiplex PCR was then performed as the second round. Each CDR3 protein gets one entry after TCRdb re-called the multiplex PCR reads with MiXCR. The sample carries under 250,000 distinct CDR3 sequences, 20% to 25% recorded once. This clonotype originated in a woman aged 45-65 years with Graves' ophthalmopathy. Sequencing was performed on peripheral blood. This rearrangement joins TRBV20-1 to TRBJ2-2; a weak D match, TRBD2 (6 bases). CDR3 sequence (DNA): TGCAGTGCTGTTGGCGGGATGGGCACCGGGGAGCTGTTTTTT. This translates into CSAVGGMGTGELFF.